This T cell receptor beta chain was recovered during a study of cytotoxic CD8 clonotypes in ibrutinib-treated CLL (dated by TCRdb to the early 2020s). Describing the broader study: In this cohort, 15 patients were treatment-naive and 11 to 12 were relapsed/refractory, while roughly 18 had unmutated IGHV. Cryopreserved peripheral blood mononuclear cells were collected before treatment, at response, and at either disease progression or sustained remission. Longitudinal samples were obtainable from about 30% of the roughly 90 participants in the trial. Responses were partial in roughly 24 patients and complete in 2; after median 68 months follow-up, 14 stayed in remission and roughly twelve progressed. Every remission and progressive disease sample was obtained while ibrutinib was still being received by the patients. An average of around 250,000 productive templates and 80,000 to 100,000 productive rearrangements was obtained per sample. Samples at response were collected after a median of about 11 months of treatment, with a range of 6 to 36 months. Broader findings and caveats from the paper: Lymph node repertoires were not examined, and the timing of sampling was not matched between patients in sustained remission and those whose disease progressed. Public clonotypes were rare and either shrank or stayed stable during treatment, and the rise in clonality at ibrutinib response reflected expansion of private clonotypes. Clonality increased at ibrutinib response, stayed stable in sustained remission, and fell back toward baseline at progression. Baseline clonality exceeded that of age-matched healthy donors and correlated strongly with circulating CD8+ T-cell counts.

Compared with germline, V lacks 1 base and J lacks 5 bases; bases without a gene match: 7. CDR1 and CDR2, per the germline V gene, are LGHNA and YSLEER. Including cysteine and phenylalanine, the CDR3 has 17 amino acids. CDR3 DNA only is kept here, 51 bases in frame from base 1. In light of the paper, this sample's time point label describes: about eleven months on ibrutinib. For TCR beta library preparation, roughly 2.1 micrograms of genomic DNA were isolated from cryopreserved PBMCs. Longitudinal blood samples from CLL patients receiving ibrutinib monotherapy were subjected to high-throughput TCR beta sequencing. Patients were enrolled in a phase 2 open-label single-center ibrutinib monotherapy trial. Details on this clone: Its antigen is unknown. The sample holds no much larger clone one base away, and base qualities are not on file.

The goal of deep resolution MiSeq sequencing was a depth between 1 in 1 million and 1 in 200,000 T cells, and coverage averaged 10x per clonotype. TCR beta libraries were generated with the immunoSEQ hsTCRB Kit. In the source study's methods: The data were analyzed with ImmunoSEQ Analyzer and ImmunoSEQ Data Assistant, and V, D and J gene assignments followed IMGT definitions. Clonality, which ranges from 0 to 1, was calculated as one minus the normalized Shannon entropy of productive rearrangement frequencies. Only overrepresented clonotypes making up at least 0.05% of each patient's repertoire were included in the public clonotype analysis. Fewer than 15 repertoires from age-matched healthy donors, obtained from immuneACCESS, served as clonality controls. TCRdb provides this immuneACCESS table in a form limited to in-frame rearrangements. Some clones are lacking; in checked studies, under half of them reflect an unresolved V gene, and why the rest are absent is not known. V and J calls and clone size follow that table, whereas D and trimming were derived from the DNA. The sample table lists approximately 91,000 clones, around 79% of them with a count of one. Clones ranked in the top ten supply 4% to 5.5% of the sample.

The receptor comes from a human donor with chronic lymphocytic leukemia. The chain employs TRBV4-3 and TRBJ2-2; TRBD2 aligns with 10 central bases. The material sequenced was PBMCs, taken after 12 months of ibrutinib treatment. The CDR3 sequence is CASSQVSLAGWTGELFF. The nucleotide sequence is TGCGCCAGCAGCCAAGTTTCACTAGCGGGATGGACCGGGGAGCTGTTTTTT.